The next 26 T cell receptor beta chains were all read from a single sample in a study of early T cells in non-severe SARS-CoV-2 infection. Using its own MiXCR run on the 5' RACE reads, TCRdb lists one record per CDR3 protein. Of tens of thousands of distinct CDR3 sequences in the sample, under 7.5% were seen once. The material sequenced was whole blood. The receptors derive from an adult who was a healthcare worker with PCR-confirmed SARS-CoV-2 infection or an uninfected control (not recorded which).

The chain combines TRBV30 with TRBJ2-3, with D possibly TRBD1 on 5 matching bases. Trimming took off 0 bases at V and 15 bases at J, with 16 bases between the two ends. The CDR3 covers 12 residues. Germline V gene sequence: CDR1 GTSNPN, CDR2 SVGIG (reference sequence). CDR3 loop: CAWSVQGHWGYF. The CDR3 coding sequence is TGTGCCTGGAGTGTCCAGGGCCATTGGGGCTATTTT.

This clonotype was seen a handful of times. J is TRBJ1-1 and V is TRBV3-1; D remains unclear. This CDR3 contains 14 residues. Deletions cut 1 base from V and 2 bases from J, with 8 bases between. Germline CDR1 is LGHDT and CDR2 is YNNKEL (reference sequence). The CDR3 loop reads CASSQGGPNTEAFF. CDR3 coding DNA: TGTGCCAGCAGCCAAGGAGGACCTAACACTGAAGCTTTCTTT. Together with reference TRBV3-1 and TRBJ1-1, the CDR3 gives the full variable domain: DTAVSQTPKYLVTQMGNDKSIKCEQNLGHDTMYWYKQDSKKFLKIMFSYNNKELIINETVPNRFSPKSPDKAHLNLHINSLELGDSAVYFCASSQGGPNTEAFFGQGTRLTVV.

The chain joins TRBV7-2 to TRBJ2-5; perhaps TRBD2 as D (5 bases). Germline CDR1 SGHTA, CDR2 FQGNSA. V was shortened by 1 base and J by 4 bases, with 16 bases between the two germline ends. The CDR3 has 16 amino acids. CDR3 amino acids: CASSLVARLEGETQYF. CDR3 bases: TGTGCCAGCAGCTTAGTCGCTAGGTTAGAGGGAGAGACCCAGTACTTC.

This clonotype was found a few times. V is TRBV6-2 or TRBV6-3 and J is TRBJ2-3; possibly TRBD2 for D (6 bases). The V end was cut by 2 bases, the J end by 3 bases, with 12 bases between. Germline V gene data show CDR1 as MNHEY and CDR2 as SVGEGT. CDR3 size: 15 residues. The CDR3 region is CASSYLPGETDTQYF. The CDR3 DNA reads as TGTGCCAGCAGTTACCTTCCGGGGGAAACAGATACGCAGTATTTT.

This clonotype was observed a few times. A junction boundary mismatches the germline segment, possibly from a read error. This chain links TRBV28 with TRBJ2-7; the D is unclear. The germline V gene encodes CDR1 MDHEN and CDR2 SYDVKM. This CDR3 comprises 13 residues. The CDR3 DNA is TGTGTCAGCAGTTTGACGGCGCTCTACGAGCAGTACTTC. Its protein is CVSSLTALYEQYF.

The V and J genes are TRBV27 and TRBJ2-7; TRBD1 aligns across 7 bases. CDR3 length: 14 residues. V lost 8 bases to trimming and J lost 4 bases; unmatched junction nucleotides: 11. Germline V gives CDR1 MNHEY, CDR2 SMNVEV (reference sequence). The CDR3 sequence: CASGDSSGYYEQYF. CDR3 coding DNA: TGTGCCAGCGGGGACAGTTCGGGATATTACGAGCAGTACTTC.

This clonotype was counted at least ten times. This sequence joins TRBV6-5 and TRBJ2-2; the D is unclear. The CDR3 spans 12 residues. The V gene lost 5 bases and the J gene lost 7 bases, with 8 bases spanning the gap. Germline loops: CDR1 MNHEY, CDR2 SVGAGI. CDR3 DNA: TGTGCCAGCAGTATCACTTACGGGGAGCTGTTTTTT. It codes for CASSITYGELFF.

The chain is built from TRBV20-1 and TRBJ1-2; 7 bases agree with TRBD1. This CDR3 comprises 14 residues. Looked up from germline, CDR1 is DFQATT and CDR2 is SNEGSKA (reference sequence). V was pared by 0 bases and J by 3 bases, with 4 bases of the junction left unmatched. CDR3: CSARDGRGYYGYTF. CDR3 coding DNA: TGCAGTGCTAGAGATGGCAGGGGGTACTATGGCTACACCTTC.

The chain joins TRBV20-1 to TRBJ1-1; D possibly corresponds to TRBD1 (5 bases). The CDR3 has 17 residues. Trimming left V 0 bases short and J 1 base short, with 18 bases between. The germline CDR1 and CDR2 sequences are DFQATT and SNEGSKA (reference sequence). CDR3 DNA: TGCAGTGCTAGAGATCCTTCAAGTCCCACAGGGAACACTGAAGCTTTCTTT. Amino acid sequence: CSARDPSSPTGNTEAFF.

This clonotype was recorded a few times. Since no conserved phenylalanine or tryptophan closes the CDR3, a read error is the likely cause. Because the CDR3's place on the DNA is in doubt, the DNA is left out and the CDR3 is given as listed by TCRdb. The chain has TRBV6-1 and TRBJ2-4; the D call in the table, TRBD2, was not verified against the DNA. With termini counted, the CDR3 has 13 amino acids. CDR1 and CDR2 (germline): MNHNS, SASEGT. Here the CDR3 reads CASSERGLASQCV.

At least ten counts were recorded for this clonotype. CDR3 coding DNA: TGCAGTGCTAGTGCAGTGTTGGAAACTGAAGCTTTCTTT. This codes for CSASAVLETEAFF. The chain combines TRBV20-1 with TRBJ1-1; D is unresolved. Germline V gene lookup returns CDR1 DFQATT and CDR2 SNEGSKA (reference sequence). This CDR3 region has 13 residues. Trimming removed 3 bases at V and 5 bases at J, with 13 bases between.

This clonotype was counted a few times. The chain employs TRBV7-2 and TRBJ2-4, with D uncertain. Trimming pared 0 bases from V and 9 bases from J, leaving 6 bases between. The CDR3 covers 12 residues. From germline, CDR1 is SGHTA and CDR2 FQGNSA. CDR3 coding DNA: TGTGCCAGCAGCTTAGCGGTTGGCATTCAGTACTTC. It specifies CASSLAVGIQYF.

This clonotype has a count of ten or more. The J gene is TRBJ2-1, the V gene TRBV7-6; D might be TRBD2 (5 bases). In germline, CDR1 is SGHVS, CDR2 FNYEAQ. This CDR3 has 12 amino acids. Between the trimmed V and J ends, which lost 2 bases and 7 bases, there was a span of 6 bases. CDR3 sequence: CASSLRGNEQFF. CDR3 DNA: TGTGCCAGCAGCTTAAGAGGGAATGAGCAGTTCTTC.

In its sample, this clonotype was seen many times. The V call is TRBV28, the J call TRBJ1-5, with D uncertain. The germline V and J ends were trimmed by 5 bases and 4 bases, with 6 bases remaining between them. This CDR3 contains 12 residues. CDR1 MDHEN and CDR2 SYDVKM come from the germline V gene. The CDR3 reads CASSLLNQPQHF. CDR3 in DNA: TGTGCCAGCAGTCTATTAAATCAGCCCCAGCATTTT.

In its sample, this clonotype was seen a few times. The J gene is TRBJ1-1, the V gene TRBV28; D is undetermined. Trimming took 8 bases from V and 4 from J, leaving 20 bases between them. The CDR3 contains 15 residues. The germline CDR1 and CDR2 sequences are MDHEN and SYDVKM. In DNA form, the CDR3 reads TGTGCCAGCCGATTATCTCTCGAGGGTATCACTGAAGCTTTCTTT. Its protein product is CASRLSLEGITEAFF.

This clonotype was seen more than once but under ten times. This rearrangement joins TRBV12-3 or TRBV12-4 to TRBJ2-3; D call uncertain. The V and J ends lost 7 bases and 4 bases respectively, with 18 bases between them. The CDR3 covers 15 residues. CDR3 sequence (DNA): TGTGCCAGCATTCGGAGTGGTCATTTCCCAGATACGCAGTATTTT. Protein sequence: CASIRSGHFPDTQYF.

The chain combines TRBV28 with TRBJ1-1; no clear D gene. The CDR3 sequence is 15 residues long. Trimming pared 6 bases from V and 1 base from J, leaving 15 bases between. CDR1 MDHEN and CDR2 SYDVKM come from the germline V gene. The CDR3 sequence is CASSLTGRWNTEAFF. The CDR3 DNA sequence: TGTGCCAGCAGCCTCACTGGACGGTGGAACACTGAAGCTTTCTTT. The variable domain in full, with the rest retrieved from reference TRBV28 and TRBJ1-1, is DVKVTQSSRYLVKRTGEKVFLECVQDMDHENMFWYRQDPGLGLRLIYFSYDVKMKEKGDIPEGYSVSREKKERFSLILESASTNQTSMYLCASSLTGRWNTEAFFGQGTRLTVV.

This clonotype appeared many times. J is TRBJ2-1 and V is TRBV5-1, with D possibly matching TRBD2 (6 bases). V lost 2 bases, J lost 0 bases, and 6 bases lay in between. Germline loops: CDR1 SGHRS, CDR2 YFSETQ. The CDR3 contains 14 residues. Written as DNA, the CDR3 is TGCGCCAGCAGCTTAGCGGGCTCCTACAATGAGCAGTTCTTC. Protein sequence: CASSLAGSYNEQFF.

There are a few counts of this clonotype. Here the CDR3 reads CASSFRSALRAGGTSLDTQYF. The CDR3 DNA reads TGTGCCAGCAGTTTCCGATCTGCGTTGAGAGCGGGGGGGACATCTCTAGATACGCAGTATTTT. This chain joins TRBV28 and TRBJ2-3, with 10 bases identical to TRBD2. Germline V gene data show CDR1 as MDHEN and CDR2 as SYDVKM. The CDR3 is 21 residues long. V lost 3 bases, J lost 5 bases, and 23 bases stayed unmatched.

The chain links TRBV7-9 to TRBJ2-7, with 10 bases matching TRBD1. The germline V gene encodes CDR1 SEHNR and CDR2 FQNEAQ (reference sequence). The V gene end was trimmed by 4 bases and the J gene end by 5 bases; junction bases not matched to a gene: 11. There are 16 residues in the CDR3. CDR3 loop: CASSSQKSGTGDEQYF. CDR3 bases: TGTGCCAGCAGCTCGCAAAAGTCCGGGACAGGGGACGAGCAGTACTTC.

This clonotype came up a few times. The gene calls are TRBV23-1 and TRBJ2-1; D is possibly TRBD2 (5 bases). TRBV23-1 is annotated as an ORF whose role is uncertain. The CDR3 is made up of 19 amino acids. The V end was cut by 1 base, the J end by 7 bases, with 26 bases between. CDR3: CASSQLREYPRRSGNEQFF. As DNA, the CDR3 is TGCGCCAGCAGTCAATTGAGGGAGTATCCCCGTCGGAGTGGAAATGAGCAGTTCTTC.

This clonotype was counted many times. This chain connects TRBV24-1 to TRBJ1-3; the D is unclear. The germline V gene encodes CDR1 KGHDR and CDR2 SFDVKD. The germline V and J ends were trimmed by 9 bases and 5 bases, with 16 bases remaining between them. This CDR3 contains 14 residues. CDR3 sequence: CATPQPTPRNTIYF. The CDR3 DNA follows: TGTGCCACCCCCCAGCCGACCCCACGAAACACCATATATTTT.

Ten or more counts support this clonotype. This sequence joins TRBV4-3 and TRBJ2-5; no definite D call. Trimming took off 0 bases at V and 0 bases at J, with 11 bases between the two ends. This CDR3 comprises 16 residues. Germline CDR1 and CDR2: LGHNA and YSLEER. CDR3 nucleotide sequence: TGCGCCAGCAGCCAAGATAGGCGGCAGAACCAAGAGACCCAGTACTTC. Translating it yields CASSQDRRQNQETQYF.

There are many counts of this clonotype. This rearrangement joins TRBV5-1 to TRBJ2-2; D possibly matches TRBD1 or TRBD2 (5 bases each). This CDR3 comprises 13 residues. Trimming stripped 3 bases from V and 6 bases from J, with 9 bases between. The V gene's germline CDR1 is SGHRS and CDR2 YFSETQ. The CDR3 sequence is CASSSRDAGELFF. The CDR3 nucleotides read TGCGCCAGCAGCTCAAGGGACGCCGGGGAGCTGTTTTTT.

This clonotype has only a few counts. The rearrangement uses TRBV6-2 or TRBV6-3 and TRBJ2-3; D is undetermined. This CDR3 comprises 14 residues. V shed 6 bases and J shed 6 bases, with 16 bases lying between them. Germline CDR1 reads MNHEY; CDR2 reads SVGEGT. In nucleotides, the CDR3 is TGTGCCAGCAGCGCCCCAGGATCCGCCGATACGCAGTATTTT. As protein: CASSAPGSADTQYF.

This clonotype was observed at least ten times. The chain has TRBV20-1 and TRBJ1-6, with D perhaps matching TRBD1 (5 bases). The CDR3 covers 14 residues. Germline CDR1 is DFQATT and CDR2 is SNEGSKA (reference sequence). The V end lost 0 bases, the J end lost 7 bases, and 10 bases lay between the germline ends. CDR3: CSARDVGENSPLHF. CDR3 nucleotides: TGCAGTGCTAGAGATGTGGGGGAGAATTCACCCCTCCACTTT.